This is a list of T cell receptor beta chains from one sample in a study of OX40 agonist ivuxolimab in advanced cancers. Generated by immunoSEQ multiplex PCR, the TCRdb table keeps only in-frame clones and is missing some. The sample shows tens of thousands of clones, just under 90% of them seen only once. This material consisted of CD4+ or CD8+ T cells sorted from blood, taken in a trial of the OX40 agonist ivuxolimab. These receptor sequences come from an adult with an advanced solid tumor such as melanoma, head and neck, liver or kidney cancer. The conserved cysteine and the conserved F or W are not part of the CDR3 here. D genes are given only for firm matches. The listing skips clone size in some rows; elsewhere it reads once, few, many or a size class.

clone_size: .
j_call: TRBJ2-1
v_call: TRBV9
d_call: TRBD2
cdr3_aa: ASSLGGAGGYNEQF

clone_size: .
j_call: TRBJ2-7
v_call: TRBV7-8
d_call: .
cdr3_aa: ASSFRDITYEQY

clone_size: few
j_call: TRBJ2-7
v_call: TRBV13
d_call: .
cdr3_aa: ASSIGPYEQY

clone_size: once
j_call: TRBJ1-1
v_call: TRBV19
d_call: .
cdr3_aa: ASSAIHGNTEAF

clone_size: .
j_call: TRBJ1-1
v_call: TRBV27
d_call: .
cdr3_aa: ASTLYPRQDYTEAF

clone_size: once
j_call: TRBJ2-1
v_call: TRBV6-4
d_call: .
cdr3_aa: ASPEGCGQTYNEQF

clone_size: .
j_call: TRBJ2-5
v_call: TRBV11-1
d_call: TRBD2
cdr3_aa: ASSPTGLAQETQY

clone_size: .
j_call: TRBJ2-3
v_call: TRBV10-3
d_call: .
cdr3_aa: AISGSLDTQY

clone_size: .
j_call: TRBJ2-6
v_call: TRBV5-1
d_call: .
cdr3_aa: ASSFLATGANVLT

clone_size: .
j_call: TRBJ2-2
v_call: TRBV25-1
d_call: TRBD1
cdr3_aa: ASSLTGVDGELF

clone_size: .
j_call: TRBJ2-3
v_call: TRBV4-1
d_call: .
cdr3_aa: ASSQASIGVPSTDTQY

clone_size: .
j_call: TRBJ2-5
v_call: TRBV14
d_call: TRBD1
cdr3_aa: ASSQDRDRETQY

clone_size: .
j_call: TRBJ1-3
v_call: TRBV10-3
d_call: TRBD1
cdr3_aa: AISSPGTGPGNTIY

clone_size: .
j_call: TRBJ1-2
v_call: TRBV29-1
d_call: TRBD1
cdr3_aa: STAGTGAKGVGYT

clone_size: .
j_call: TRBJ2-6
v_call: TRBV18
d_call: .
cdr3_aa: ASSPLQGLASGANVLT

clone_size: .
j_call: TRBJ2-3
v_call: TRBV4-2
d_call: TRBD2
cdr3_aa: ASSQLLAGATDTQY

clone_size: .
j_call: TRBJ1-1
v_call: TRBV19
d_call: .
cdr3_aa: ASSYIHDGTEAF

clone_size: once
j_call: TRBJ2-7
v_call: TRBV5-1
d_call: .
cdr3_aa: ASSPTTAEAVGQY

clone_size: .
j_call: TRBJ2-7
v_call: TRBV7-2
d_call: TRBD2
cdr3_aa: ASTKYSGSLYEQY

clone_size: .
j_call: TRBJ2-6
v_call: TRBV19
d_call: .
cdr3_aa: ASSITGANVLT

clone_size: .
j_call: TRBJ2-1
v_call: TRBV10-3
d_call: TRBD2
cdr3_aa: AISAAGEGNEQF

clone_size: .
j_call: TRBJ2-1
v_call: TRBV12-5
d_call: TRBD2
cdr3_aa: ASAQGGTSGRVRF

clone_size: .
j_call: TRBJ2-7
v_call: TRBV6-1
d_call: TRBD2
cdr3_aa: ASTLAGDSYEQY

clone_size: .
j_call: TRBJ2-5
v_call: TRBV7-3
d_call: .
cdr3_aa: ASSFGGRETQY

clone_size: few
j_call: TRBJ2-7
v_call: TRBV4-1
d_call: TRBD2
cdr3_aa: ASSQLAGLPREQY

clone_size: .
j_call: TRBJ2-3
v_call: TRBV2
d_call: .
cdr3_aa: ASKGLTDTQY

clone_size: .
j_call: TRBJ2-7
v_call: TRBV19
d_call: TRBD1
cdr3_aa: ASSRQGNGYEQY

clone_size: .
j_call: TRBJ1-2
v_call: TRBV7-9
d_call: .
cdr3_aa: ASSLDGVRANYGYT

clone_size: .
j_call: TRBJ2-2
v_call: TRBV5-4
d_call: .
cdr3_aa: ASSLPGPAGELF

clone_size: .
j_call: TRBJ2-2
v_call: TRBV27
d_call: .
cdr3_aa: ASSLSRVAVGELF

clone_size: once
j_call: TRBJ2-1
v_call: TRBV2
d_call: TRBD1
cdr3_aa: ASRDRAYSYNEQF

clone_size: .
j_call: TRBJ1-2
v_call: TRBV9
d_call: .
cdr3_aa: ASSVDGEGYT

clone_size: .
j_call: TRBJ1-2
v_call: TRBV18
d_call: TRBD1
cdr3_aa: ASSPKTGVDGYT

clone_size: .
j_call: TRBJ2-2
v_call: TRBV6-1
d_call: .
cdr3_aa: ASNSGTNTGELF

clone_size: .
j_call: TRBJ2-7
v_call: TRBV11-2
d_call: TRBD1
cdr3_aa: ASSTSGQGGYEQY

clone_size: once
j_call: TRBJ2-7
v_call: TRBV6-1
d_call: TRBD1
cdr3_aa: ASMVTGPYEQY

clone_size: .
j_call: TRBJ2-1
v_call: TRBV5-6
d_call: TRBD1
cdr3_aa: ASSEAGTGTHEQF

clone_size: .
j_call: TRBJ2-7
v_call: TRBV30
d_call: TRBD2
cdr3_aa: AWTIAGGPHEQY

clone_size: .
j_call: TRBJ1-5
v_call: TRBV5-1
d_call: .
cdr3_aa: ASRQDSYSNQPQH

clone_size: .
j_call: TRBJ1-2
v_call: TRBV28
d_call: .
cdr3_aa: ASSPQTLGYGYT

clone_size: .
j_call: TRBJ2-3
v_call: TRBV5-1
d_call: .
cdr3_aa: ASSLRMAGPGADTQY

clone_size: .
j_call: TRBJ2-1
v_call: TRBV7-6
d_call: .
cdr3_aa: ASSLAAGFNEQF

clone_size: .
j_call: TRBJ2-6
v_call: TRBV11-2
d_call: .
cdr3_aa: ASRHSGANVLT

clone_size: .
j_call: TRBJ1-1
v_call: TRBV11-2
d_call: .
cdr3_aa: ASRKTAGPNTEAF

clone_size: .
j_call: TRBJ2-1
v_call: TRBV19
d_call: .
cdr3_aa: ASSYQGGNEQF

clone_size: .
j_call: TRBJ2-5
v_call: TRBV30
d_call: .
cdr3_aa: AWSVKETQY

clone_size: .
j_call: TRBJ2-1
v_call: TRBV7-6
d_call: TRBD2
cdr3_aa: ASSLNIPGLAVLSYNEQF

clone_size: .
j_call: TRBJ2-1
v_call: TRBV5-6
d_call: TRBD1
cdr3_aa: ASSLIDRGPYNEQF

clone_size: .
j_call: TRBJ2-7
v_call: TRBV9
d_call: .
cdr3_aa: ASSVTTGSYEQY

clone_size: .
j_call: TRBJ1-5
v_call: TRBV30
d_call: TRBD1
cdr3_aa: AWTTGGSNQPQH

clone_size: .
j_call: TRBJ1-4
v_call: TRBV19
d_call: TRBD1
cdr3_aa: ASSVDRVREKLF

clone_size: .
j_call: TRBJ2-7
v_call: TRBV30
d_call: TRBD2
cdr3_aa: AWNPGTSGRRYEQY

clone_size: .
j_call: TRBJ2-3
v_call: TRBV11-2
d_call: .
cdr3_aa: ATSRRGQSDTQY

clone_size: .
j_call: TRBJ2-2
v_call: TRBV4-1
d_call: .
cdr3_aa: ASSHPGLNTGELF